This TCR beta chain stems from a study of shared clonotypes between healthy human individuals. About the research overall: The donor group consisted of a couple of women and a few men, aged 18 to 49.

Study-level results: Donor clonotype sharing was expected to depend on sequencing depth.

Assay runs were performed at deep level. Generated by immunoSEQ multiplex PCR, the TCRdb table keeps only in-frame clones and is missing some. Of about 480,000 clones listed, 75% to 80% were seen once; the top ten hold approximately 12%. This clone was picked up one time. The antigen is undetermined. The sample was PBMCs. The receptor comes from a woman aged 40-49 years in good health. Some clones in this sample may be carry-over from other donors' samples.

The CDR3 region has the DNA TGTGCCAGCAGCCCCTCTCTCCCAGGGGCGAACACCGGGGAGCTGTTTTTT. This encodes CASSPSLPGANTGELFF. The chain employs TRBV11-3 and TRBJ2-2, with a possible D match to TRBD1 (6 bases). V lost 5 bases and J 0 bases, leaving 16 bases between the germline ends. The CDR3 spans 17 residues. Germline V gene sequence: CDR1 SGHNT, CDR2 YENEEA. Full variable domain (rest looked up from reference TRBV11-3 and TRBJ2-2): EAGVVQSPRYKIIEKKQPVAFWCNPISGHNTLYWYLQNLGQGPELLIRYENEEAVDDSQLPKDRFSAERLKGVDSTLKIQPAELGDSAVYLCASSPSLPGANTGELFFGEGSRLTVL.